What follows are 19 T cell receptor beta chains derived from one specimen sequenced in a study of cytomegalovirus exposure and HLA in healthy donors (dated by TCRdb to 2017 to 2019). Receptor amplification or capture employed the immunoSEQ multiplex PCR assay. For the multiplex PCR, a mixture combining 60 forward primers for TCR Vbeta segments and 13 reverse primers for TCR Jbeta segments was used. In TCRdb, the immuneACCESS table is reduced to in-frame sequences with V and J assigned. These tables do not hold every clone; where another copy was compared, an unresolved V gene accounts for under half, and the others remain unexplained. The sample data list roughly 130,000 clones, and 70% to 80% of these were observed just once. 2.5% to 3.5% of the sample comes from the top ten. The specimen sequenced was PBMCs. Receptors originate from a female donor in good health and CMV-seronegative.

This clone was seen a few times. The V and J genes are TRBV11-2 and TRBJ1-6, with D perhaps TRBD1 (5 bases). Germline V CDR1 and CDR2: SGHAT, FQNNGV. The CDR3 loop spans 12 amino acids. V lost 6 bases and J 9 bases, leaving 9 bases between the germline ends. The CDR3 sequence is CASSRGGSPLHF. The DNA for the CDR3 is TGTGCCAGCAGTCGCGGGGGTTCACCCCTCCACTTT.

CDR3 coding DNA: TGTGCCACCTCGGGGGTGAGCACCATATATTTT. Its protein is CATSGVSTIYF. This chain links TRBV15 with TRBJ1-3, with D maybe TRBD1 (5 bases). CDR3 length equals 11 residues. Deletions cut 8 bases from V and 9 bases from J, with 11 bases between. Germline assignment: CDR1 LNHNV and CDR2 YYDKDF (reference sequence). Variable domain in full (rest from reference TRBV15 and TRBJ1-3): DAMVIQNPRYQVTQFGKPVTLSCSQTLNHNVMYWYQQKSSQAPKLLFHYYDKDFNNEADTPDNFQSRRPNTSFCFLDIRSPGLGDTAMYLCATSGVSTIYFGEGSWLTVV.

The chain has TRBV28 and TRBJ1-4, with 8 positions matching TRBD1. This CDR3 has 14 amino acids. J gave up 8 bases and V 3 bases, and 5 bases lay outside the gene matches. The germline gives CDR1 MDHEN, CDR2 SYDVKM. The CDR3 loop reads CASSLAGGAEKLFF. In DNA, the CDR3 is TGTGCCAGCAGTTTGGCAGGGGGCGCGGAAAAACTGTTTTTT.

The gene calls are TRBV30 and TRBJ1-2, with D unresolved. CDR3 length: 13 amino acids. Per germline, CDR1 GTSNPN and CDR2 SVGIG (reference sequence). V lost 0 bases to trimming and J lost 8 bases, with 13 bases between them. The CDR3 sequence: CAWSVAGNAGYTF. The DNA for the CDR3 is TGTGCCTGGAGTGTCGCGGGAAATGCAGGCTACACCTTC.

This clone was detected only a few times. The chain joins TRBV7-9 to TRBJ2-3; weak D call: TRBD2 (6 bases). The CDR3 length is 15 residues. V was trimmed by 2 bases and J by 3 bases, leaving 12 bases between them. Germline CDR1 and CDR2: SEHNR and FQNEAQ (reference sequence). Written as DNA, the CDR3 is TGTGCCAGCAGCTTACCCGGGAGTGGGACAGATACGCAGTATTTT. Its translation is CASSLPGSGTDTQYF.

This chain links TRBV29-1 with TRBJ2-7; TRBD1 agrees at 10 bases. The CDR3 length is 11 residues. After removal of 7 bases from V and 6 bases from J, the junction contained 3 bases not matched to a gene. In germline, CDR1 is SQVTM, CDR2 ANQGSEA. Here the CDR3 DNA reads TGCAGCGCCAGGACAGGGGGCGAGCAGTACTTC. This translates into CSARTGGEQYF.

J is TRBJ1-1 and V is TRBV6-1; no clear D gene. The CDR3 has 13 amino acids. The V gene's germline CDR1 is MNHNS and CDR2 SASEGT. V was cut by 5 bases and J by 0 bases, with 7 bases left in between. The CDR3 bases are TGTGCCAGCAGTTGGAGGATGAACACTGAAGCTTTCTTT. This sequence encodes CASSWRMNTEAFF.

The gene calls are TRBV11-2 and TRBJ2-1; 12 bases match TRBD2. The CDR3 contains 14 residues. J was trimmed by 9 bases and V by 5 bases; bases with no gene match: 5. Germline loops: CDR1 SGHAT, CDR2 FQNNGV. The CDR3 DNA reads as TGTGCCAGCAGCGCGGGACTAGCGGGTGGTGAGCAGTTCTTC. This translates into CASSAGLAGGEQFF.

The chain links TRBV30 to TRBJ2-7; no clear D. Per germline, CDR1 GTSNPN and CDR2 SVGIG (reference sequence). This CDR3 is 15 amino acids long. Trimming stripped 2 bases from V and 1 base from J, with 15 bases between. The CDR3 coding sequence is TGTGCCTGGAGTCGGCCCTTAAGGAGTTCCTACGAGCAGTACTTC. Residues: CAWSRPLRSSYEQYF.

The genes are TRBV13 and TRBJ2-1; 8 nucleotides align to TRBD2. V was pared by 8 bases and J by 6 bases, with 12 bases of the junction left unmatched. The germline V gene encodes CDR1 PRHDT and CDR2 FYEKMQ (reference sequence). The CDR3 contains 15 residues. CDR3 in DNA: TGTGCCAGCGCCCCTAGCGGGTCGATCTTCAATGAGCAGTTCTTC. This gives the protein CASAPSGSIFNEQFF. The full variable domain, completed using reference TRBV13 and TRBJ2-1, is AAGVIQSPRHLIKEKRETATLKCYPIPRHDTVYWYQQGPGQDPQFLISFYEKMQSDKGSIPDRFSAQQFSDYHSELNMSSLELGDSALYFCASAPSGSIFNEQFFGPGTRLTVL.

This clone was detected once. J is TRBJ1-1 and V is TRBV5-8; 7 bases are a match to TRBD1. This CDR3 is built from 14 residues. Trimming removed 4 bases from V and 1 base from J; junction bases left unmatched: 4. Per germline, CDR1 SGHTS and CDR2 YDEGEE. The CDR3 coding sequence is TGTGCCAGCAGCACCGACAGGGCGAACACTGAAGCTTTCTTT. Protein product: CASSTDRANTEAFF.

The chain employs TRBV5-4 and TRBJ2-5, with 8 bases fitting TRBD2. The CDR3 runs 15 residues. CDR1 is SGHNT and CDR2 is YYREEE in the germline V gene (reference sequence). The ends lost 0 bases at V and 5 bases at J; junction bases unmatched: 6. The CDR3: CASSLEPAGAETQYF. CDR3 DNA sequence: TGTGCCAGCAGCTTGGAGCCAGCGGGGGCCGAGACCCAGTACTTC.

This clone was found many times. J is TRBJ1-5 and V is TRBV28, with 7 bases that match TRBD1. This CDR3 is 16 amino acids long. CDR1 and CDR2 (germline): MDHEN, SYDVKM. V shed 3 bases and J 4 bases; nucleotides not matched to a gene: 9. Here the CDR3 DNA reads TGTGCCAGCAGTTTCTCCCGACAGGGCGAAAATCAGCCCCAGCATTTT. Protein sequence: CASSFSRQGENQPQHF.

This clone appeared a single time. The rearrangement joins TRBV27 to TRBJ1-2; 7 bases align to TRBD1. This CDR3 spans 15 amino acids. Germline CDR1 MNHEY, CDR2 SMNVEV (reference sequence). V dropped 6 bases and J dropped 4; count of bases not matched to a gene: 11. CDR3 amino acids: CASRDRQGLIYGYTF. The CDR3 DNA sequence: TGTGCCAGCAGAGACCGACAGGGTTTGATCTATGGCTACACCTTC.

The gene calls are TRBV7-2 and TRBJ1-5; no firm D call. This CDR3 comprises 12 residues. The germline gives CDR1 SGHTA, CDR2 FQGNSA. Trimming removed 4 bases at V and 7 bases at J, with 8 bases between. CDR3 sequence: CASSSLPQPQHF. Here the CDR3 DNA reads TGTGCCAGCAGCTCCCTCCCCCAGCCCCAGCATTTT.

This chain links TRBV2 with TRBJ1-6; TRBD1 aligns across 7 bases. This CDR3 contains 17 residues. With 6 bases clipped from V and 0 bases from J, the junction kept 8 bases outside the gene matches. Looked up from germline, CDR1 is SNHLY and CDR2 is FYNNEI. CDR3 nucleotide sequence: TGTGCCAGCAGAGGAAGACAGGGAAGCTCCTATAATTCACCCCTCCACTTT. Protein: CASRGRQGSSYNSPLHF.

This clone was picked up a small number of times. J is TRBJ2-2 and V is TRBV7-9; 7 nucleotides align to TRBD1. CDR3 length: 13 amino acids. J was trimmed by 7 bases and V by 5 bases; bases with no gene match: 4. Per germline, CDR1 SEHNR and CDR2 FQNEAQ (reference sequence). The CDR3, as DNA: TGTGCCAGCAGCAGGGACAGACTCGGGGAGCTGTTTTTT. It translates to CASSRDRLGELFF.

The CDR3 DNA reads as TGTGCCAGCAGCTCGACAGGGGCTGATGGCTACACCTTC. Residues: CASSSTGADGYTF. This chain connects TRBV7-3 to TRBJ1-2; 8 nucleotides align to TRBD1. This CDR3 spans 13 amino acids. Looked up from germline, CDR1 is SGHTA and CDR2 is FQGTGA. V was pared by 4 bases and J by 6 bases, with 4 bases of the junction left unmatched. The complete variable domain, with remaining parts taken from reference TRBV7-3 and TRBJ1-2, reads GAGVSQTPSNKVTEKGKYVELRCDPISGHTALYWYRQSLGQGPEFLIYFQGTGAADDSGLPNDRFFAVRPEGSVSTLKIQRTERGDSAVYLCASSSTGADGYTFGSGTRLTVV.

The rearrangement joins TRBV5-6 to TRBJ2-1, with 11 bases matching TRBD2. The CDR3 is 13 amino acids. Looked up from germline, CDR1 is SGHDT and CDR2 is YYEEEE. Trimming cost V 4 bases and J 15 bases; bases outside gene matches: 9. In DNA form, the CDR3 reads TGTGCCAGCAGCAGTAGCGGGGGGGCCCGTGGGTTCTTC. Translating it yields CASSSSGGARGFF.